These 10 T cell receptor beta chains share one sample of origin, sequenced in a study of blood T cell repertoires in COVID-19. Assay: immunoSEQ multiplex PCR; the TCRdb copy retains only in-frame clones and omits some. The data show roughly 260,000 clones, with roughly nine tenths seen just once and around 9.5% held by the top ten. The specimen was peripheral blood. The receptor source for this set is a middle-aged man who had recovered from COVID-19.

V usage is TRBV29-1 and J usage is TRBJ2-7; D gene uncertain. From germline, CDR1 is SQVTM and CDR2 ANQGSEA. The CDR3 is made up of 12 amino acids. The CDR3 loop is CSVKGEAYEQYF. In DNA form, the CDR3 reads TGCAGTGTGAAAGGAGAGGCCTACGAGCAGTACTTC.

The chain recombines TRBV29-1 with TRBJ1-4; D not certain. Trimming removed 4 bases at V and 4 bases at J, with 10 bases between. This CDR3 has 13 amino acids. CDR1 SQVTM and CDR2 ANQGSEA come from the germline V gene. The CDR3 is CSVGGRNNEKLFF. For the CDR3, the DNA is TGCAGCGTTGGTGGCAGAAATAATGAAAAACTGTTTTTT.

V usage is TRBV6-5 and J usage is TRBJ1-1, with D perhaps TRBD1 (6 bases). The CDR3 runs to 14 residues. Germline V gives CDR1 MNHEY, CDR2 SVGAGI. V shed 5 bases and J shed 1 base, with 11 bases lying between them. The CDR3 DNA reads as TGTGCCAGCAGTCGCAGGGGCGAGAACACTGAAGCTTTCTTT. Its translation is CASSRRGENTEAFF.

The gene calls are TRBV7-9 and TRBJ2-3; 11 nucleotides align to TRBD2. Trimming took 5 bases from V and 0 from J; bases not matched to a gene: 4. Looked up from germline, CDR1 is SEHNR and CDR2 is FQNEAQ (reference sequence). The CDR3 consists of 16 residues. The CDR3 protein is CASSPTSGESTDTQYF. CDR3 bases: TGTGCCAGCAGCCCGACTAGCGGGGAGAGCACAGATACGCAGTATTTT.

The CDR3 protein is CASSFPTGVVTEAFF. Here the CDR3 DNA reads TGTGCCAGCAGCTTCCCGACAGGGGTAGTCACTGAAGCTTTCTTT. V usage is TRBV5-4 and J usage is TRBJ1-1; 8 bases agree with TRBD1. Germline trimming cut 2 bases from V and 4 bases from J; bases unmatched to any gene: 7. The germline V gene encodes CDR1 SGHNT and CDR2 YYREEE (reference sequence). The CDR3 has 15 residues.

The chain is built from TRBV21-1 and TRBJ2-5; TRBD2 is the table's D call, not checked against the DNA. TRBV21-1 is shown as a pseudogene. The CDR3 has 14 amino acids. CDR3 bases: TGTGCCAGCAGCAAATCTAGCGGGGTGGAGACCCAGTACTTC. Translating gives CASSKSSGVETQYF.

The chain joins TRBV7-2 to TRBJ2-7, with TRBD1 as a possible D gene (6 bases). The CDR3 is made up of 14 amino acids. The germline gives CDR1 SGHTA, CDR2 FQGNSA. V gave up 4 bases and J gave up 4 bases, with 14 bases separating them. This CDR3 is CASSSTGQLYEQYF. CDR3 coding DNA: TGTGCCAGCAGCTCGACAGGTCAGCTATACGAGCAGTACTTC.

The V and J genes are TRBV5-5 and TRBJ1-1, with D possibly TRBD1 on 5 matching bases. Trimming left V 2 bases short and J 5 bases short, with 22 bases between. Germline CDR1 SGHKS, CDR2 YYEKEE (reference sequence). The CDR3 runs to 17 residues. CDR3 nucleotide sequence: TGTGCCAGCAGCTTTATACCCCTTCGGGGGGGACTGACTGAAGCTTTCTTT. It translates to CASSFIPLRGGLTEAFF.

The rearrangement uses TRBV9 and TRBJ2-1; 7 bases are shared with TRBD2. This CDR3 is built from 17 residues. In germline, CDR1 is SGDLS, CDR2 YYNGEE. V was pared by 0 bases and J by 0 bases, with 6 bases of the junction left unmatched. This CDR3 is CASSVAPAGRSYNEQFF. In DNA, the CDR3 is TGTGCCAGCAGCGTAGCTCCAGCGGGACGCTCCTACAATGAGCAGTTCTTC.

The rearrangement uses TRBV3-1 (or the pseudogene TRBV3-2) and TRBJ2-5, with 9 nucleotides matching TRBD1. This CDR3 is 13 amino acids long. V lost 5 bases, J lost 4 bases, and 2 bases stayed unmatched. Germline lookup yields CDR1 LGHDT and CDR2 YNNKEL (reference sequence). The CDR3 nucleotides are TGTGCCAGCAGCAGACAGGGGGGAGAGACCCAGTACTTC. Translating it yields CASSRQGGETQYF.